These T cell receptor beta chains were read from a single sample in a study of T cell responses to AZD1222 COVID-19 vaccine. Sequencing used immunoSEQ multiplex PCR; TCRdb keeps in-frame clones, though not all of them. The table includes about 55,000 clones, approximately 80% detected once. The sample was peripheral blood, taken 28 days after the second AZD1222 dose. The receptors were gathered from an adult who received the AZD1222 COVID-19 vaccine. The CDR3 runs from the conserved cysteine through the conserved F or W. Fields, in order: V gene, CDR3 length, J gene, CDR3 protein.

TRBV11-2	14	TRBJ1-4	CASSPTASGEKLFF
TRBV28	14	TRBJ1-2	CASSSGTGGDGYTF
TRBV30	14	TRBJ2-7	CAWSVGGGLYEQYF
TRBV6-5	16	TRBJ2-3	CASSYSGLAGSDTQYF
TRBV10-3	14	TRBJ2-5	CAISGQEVQETQYF
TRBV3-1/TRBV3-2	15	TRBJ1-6	CASSQSRGGNSPLHF
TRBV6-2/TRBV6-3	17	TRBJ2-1	CASSYSIDSPSYNEQFF
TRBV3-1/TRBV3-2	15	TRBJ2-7	CASSFGTSGSYEQYF
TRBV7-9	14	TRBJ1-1	CASSSEQVTTEAFF
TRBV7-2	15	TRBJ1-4	CASSFTGGQGEKLFF
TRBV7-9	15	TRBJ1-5	CASSTRTVGNQPQHF
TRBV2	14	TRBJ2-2	CASRATGGTGELFF
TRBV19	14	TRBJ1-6	CASSLRRTDGPLHF
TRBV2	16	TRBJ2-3	CASSEPRGTRTDTQYF
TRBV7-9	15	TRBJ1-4	CASSSYRVGNEKLFF
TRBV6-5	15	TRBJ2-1	CASTHKVGRRGEQFF
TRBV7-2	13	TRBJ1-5	CASRFLISGPQHF
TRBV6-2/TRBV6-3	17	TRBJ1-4	CASSYSGTGGKGEKLFF
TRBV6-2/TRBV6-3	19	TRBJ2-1	CASSTWTSGSGALYNEQFF
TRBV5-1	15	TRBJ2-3	CASSLAGGPVDTQYF
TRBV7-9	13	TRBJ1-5	CASSPGGDQPQHF
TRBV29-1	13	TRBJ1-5	CSVEEGGGQPQHF
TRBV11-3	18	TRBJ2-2	CASSLDQGGSGWAGELFF
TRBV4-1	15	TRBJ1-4	CASSPGGSNNEKLFF
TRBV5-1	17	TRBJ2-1	CASSSEGTGSSYNEQFF
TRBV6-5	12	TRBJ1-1	CASSSQSGEAFF
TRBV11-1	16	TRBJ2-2	CASSRRTGANTGELFF
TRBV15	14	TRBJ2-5	CATRSGGAEETQYF
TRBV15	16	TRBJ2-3	CATSSLEGASTDTQYF
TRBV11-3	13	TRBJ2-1	CASSFGTGGEQFF
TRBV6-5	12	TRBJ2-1	CASRTEYNEQFF
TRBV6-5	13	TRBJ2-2	CASSYKRSGELFF
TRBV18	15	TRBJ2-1	CASSPPAGNYNEQFF
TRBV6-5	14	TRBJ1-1	CASSYTGMNTEAFF
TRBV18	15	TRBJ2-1	CASSLGQGAENEQFF
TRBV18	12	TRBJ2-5	CASSPLGETQYF